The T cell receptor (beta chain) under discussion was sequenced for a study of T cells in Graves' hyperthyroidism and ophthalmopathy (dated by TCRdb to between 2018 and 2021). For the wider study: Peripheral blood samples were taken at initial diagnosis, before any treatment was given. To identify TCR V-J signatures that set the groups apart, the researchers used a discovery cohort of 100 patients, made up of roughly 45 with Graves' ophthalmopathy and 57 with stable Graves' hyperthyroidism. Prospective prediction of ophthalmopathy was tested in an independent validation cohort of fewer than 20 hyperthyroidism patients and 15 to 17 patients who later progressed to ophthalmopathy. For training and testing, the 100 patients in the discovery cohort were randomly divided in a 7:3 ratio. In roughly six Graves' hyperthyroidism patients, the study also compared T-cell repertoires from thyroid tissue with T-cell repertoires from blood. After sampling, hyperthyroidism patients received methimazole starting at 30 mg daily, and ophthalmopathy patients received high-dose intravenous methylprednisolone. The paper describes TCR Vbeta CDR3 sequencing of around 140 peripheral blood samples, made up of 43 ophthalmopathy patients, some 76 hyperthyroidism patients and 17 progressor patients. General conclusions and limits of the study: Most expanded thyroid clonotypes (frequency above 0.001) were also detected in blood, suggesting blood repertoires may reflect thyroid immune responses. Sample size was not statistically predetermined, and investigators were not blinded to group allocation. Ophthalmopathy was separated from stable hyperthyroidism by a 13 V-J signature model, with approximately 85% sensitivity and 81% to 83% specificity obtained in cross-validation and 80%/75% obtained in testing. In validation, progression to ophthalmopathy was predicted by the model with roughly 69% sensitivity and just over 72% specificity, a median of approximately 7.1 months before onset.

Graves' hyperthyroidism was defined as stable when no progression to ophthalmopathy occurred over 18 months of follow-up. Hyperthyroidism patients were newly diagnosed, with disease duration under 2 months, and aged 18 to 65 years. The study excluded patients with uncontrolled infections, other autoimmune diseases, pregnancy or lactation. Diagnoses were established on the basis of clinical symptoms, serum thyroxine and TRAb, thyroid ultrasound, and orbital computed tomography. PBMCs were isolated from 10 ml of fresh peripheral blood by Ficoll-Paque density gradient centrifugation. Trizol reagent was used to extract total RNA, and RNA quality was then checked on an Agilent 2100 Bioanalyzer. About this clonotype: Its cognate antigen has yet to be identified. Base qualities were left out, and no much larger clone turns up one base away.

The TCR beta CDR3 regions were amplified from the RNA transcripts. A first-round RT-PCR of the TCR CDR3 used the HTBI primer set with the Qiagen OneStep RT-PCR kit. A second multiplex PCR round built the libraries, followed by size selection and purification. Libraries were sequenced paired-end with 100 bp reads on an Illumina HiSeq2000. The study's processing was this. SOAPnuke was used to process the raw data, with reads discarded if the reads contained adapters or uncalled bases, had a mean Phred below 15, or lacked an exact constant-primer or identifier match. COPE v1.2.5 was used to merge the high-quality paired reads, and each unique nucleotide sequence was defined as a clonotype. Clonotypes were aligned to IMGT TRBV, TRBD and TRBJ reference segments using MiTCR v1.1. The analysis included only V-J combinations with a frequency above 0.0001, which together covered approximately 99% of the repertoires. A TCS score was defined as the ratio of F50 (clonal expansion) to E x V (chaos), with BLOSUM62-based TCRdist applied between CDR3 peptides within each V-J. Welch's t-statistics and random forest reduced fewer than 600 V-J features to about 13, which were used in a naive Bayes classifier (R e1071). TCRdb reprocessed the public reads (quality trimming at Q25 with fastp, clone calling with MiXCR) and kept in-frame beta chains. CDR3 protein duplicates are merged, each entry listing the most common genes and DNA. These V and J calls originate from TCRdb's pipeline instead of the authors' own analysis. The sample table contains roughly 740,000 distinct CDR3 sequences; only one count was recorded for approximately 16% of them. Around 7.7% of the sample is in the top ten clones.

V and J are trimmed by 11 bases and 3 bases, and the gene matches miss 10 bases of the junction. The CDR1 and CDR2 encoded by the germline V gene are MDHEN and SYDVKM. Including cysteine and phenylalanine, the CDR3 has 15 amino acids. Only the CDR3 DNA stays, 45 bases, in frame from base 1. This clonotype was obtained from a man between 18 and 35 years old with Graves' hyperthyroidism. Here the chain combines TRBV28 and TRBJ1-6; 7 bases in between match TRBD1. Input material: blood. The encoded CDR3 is CALGPPGGYNSPLHF. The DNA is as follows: TGTGCCCTAGGCCCGCCAGGGGGCTATAATTCACCCCTCCACTTT. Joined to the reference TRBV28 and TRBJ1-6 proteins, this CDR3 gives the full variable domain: DVKVTQSSRYLVKRTGEKVFLECVQDMDHENMFWYRQDPGLGLRLIYFSYDVKMKEKGDIPEGYSVSREKKERFSLILESASTNQTSMYLCALGPPGGYNSPLHFGNGTRLTVT.